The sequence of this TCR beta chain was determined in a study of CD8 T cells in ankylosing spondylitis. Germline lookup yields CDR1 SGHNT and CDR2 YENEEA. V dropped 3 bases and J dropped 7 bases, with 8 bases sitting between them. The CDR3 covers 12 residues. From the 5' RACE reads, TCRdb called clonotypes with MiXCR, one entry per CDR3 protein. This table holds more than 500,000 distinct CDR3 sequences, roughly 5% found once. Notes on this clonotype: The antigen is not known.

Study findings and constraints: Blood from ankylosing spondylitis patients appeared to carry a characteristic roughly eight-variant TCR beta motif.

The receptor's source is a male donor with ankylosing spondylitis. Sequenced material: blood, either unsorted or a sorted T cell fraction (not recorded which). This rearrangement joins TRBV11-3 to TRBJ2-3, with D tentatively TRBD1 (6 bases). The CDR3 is CASSFRGYTQYF. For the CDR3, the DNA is TGTGCCAGCAGCTTCAGGGGATATACGCAGTATTTT.